This T cell receptor (beta chain) comes out of a study of identical twins (TCRdb year 2016). About the study as a whole: The study deep-sequenced TCR alpha and beta repertoires from monozygotic twins, unrelated adults of various ages and cord blood to test whether fetal clonotypes persist. Replicate twin experiments were performed at different times using different library preparation protocols to rule out contamination. Overall study results and their limits: Excess twin sharing in beta out-of-frame sequences was weaker because fewer shared sequences lowered the signal-to-noise ratio. Compared with coincidental sharing between unrelated individuals, out-of-frame TCR alpha sequences shared between twins had an excess of sequences with low generation probability. Out-of-frame TCR alpha sharing in monozygotic twins was systematically underestimated by recombination models, whereas sharing between unrelated individuals was in agreement with the recombination models. Fewer insertions were carried by abundant cord blood beta clonotypes, a similar but weaker trend appeared in young adult naive repertoires, and no such trend appeared in memory repertoires. Zero-insertion analyses could be partly confounded by invariant T cells such as MAIT and iNKT, though diverse VJ usage argued against such confounding for most clonotypes. Because the same donors could not be followed over many years, the conclusions relied on cross-sectional statistical analysis.

Notes on this clonotype: The antigen this receptor binds is unknown. Within one base of it there is no much larger clone, and no base qualities were kept.

The CDR3 spans 16 residues, from the cysteine through the phenylalanine. The sequence is cut down to CDR3 DNA, 48 bases in frame from base 1. Reading the germline V gene gives CDR1 SGHRS and CDR2 YFSETQ. Trimming leaves V shorter by 0 bases and J shorter by 4 bases, with the junction holding 5 bases beyond the gene matches. Library creation used 5' RACE. Instrument on record: Illumina HiSeq 2000. Template switching added a universal primer binding site, and the final cDNA carried a unique molecular identifier that allowed TCR cDNA molecules to be counted accurately. Specific primers in the conserved constant-segment region were used to synthesize first-strand cDNA for the TCR alpha and beta chains. To control for contamination, every cDNA library was double barcoded, receiving both a SMART-Mk sample barcode and Illumina barcodes. Two successive PCR steps introduced TruSeq adapter sequences along with Illumina sample barcodes. The Illumina HiSeq platform was used with custom primers to sequence TCR alpha and beta cDNA libraries. In the original analysis: MiGEC processed the raw reads to extract unique molecular identifiers, while MiXCR was used to determine the CDR3 positions. Recombination models were inferred per individual with the repgenHMM and IGoR tools using an EM algorithm. The analysis of shared clonotypes was done with the tcR package in R, with sharing normalized by the product of cloneset sizes. To study raw recombination without the effects of thymic and clonal selection, out-of-frame nonproductive sequences were analyzed. Using fastp trimming at Q25 and MiXCR clonotype assembly, TCRdb reanalyzed the public sequencing data and kept in-frame beta chains. Every CDR3 protein is listed once, alongside the most common genes and DNA of its rows. TCRdb's processing, not the study's, gives the V and J calls here. This sample comprises just over 450,000 distinct CDR3 sequences, approximately 15% of them detected only once. The top ten hold around 0.57% of the sample.

Every donor was a healthy Caucasian. Three pairs of female monozygotic twins, all aged about 18 to 29 years, made up the twin cohort. CD4+ and CD8+ T cell populations were isolated with positive isolation kits from Invitrogen. The same sample was also used in a study of yellow fever vaccine responses in identical twins. Per the second study: According to the authors, in identical twins the way T cells responded to vaccination appeared partly convergent and partly personalized. The study precisely tracked vaccine-responding T cell clones in identical twins.

The clonotype was recovered from a young woman in good health. Here the chain combines TRBV5-1 and TRBJ2-1; 9 central nucleotides agree with TRBD2. Material for sequencing was CD4+ T cells sorted from blood. The bases read TGCGCCAGCAGCTTGGCCGTAGCGGGGGCTTACAATGAGCAGTTCTTC. It specifies CASSLAVAGAYNEQFF. The variable domain in full, with residues beyond the CDR3 obtained from the reference TRBV5-1 and TRBJ2-1 genes, is KAGVTQTPRYLIKTRGQQVTLSCSPISGHRSVSWYQQTPGQGLQFLFEYFSETQRNKGNFPGRFSGRQFSNSRSEMNVSTLELGDSALYLCASSLAVAGAYNEQFFGPGTRLTVL.